The 6 T cell receptor beta chains reported below all come from one sample, sequenced in a study of neoadjuvant nivolumab and ipilimumab in lung cancer. Measured with immunoSEQ multiplex PCR; TCRdb has only the in-frame clones, and not every one. The data show approximately 17,000 clones, 76% seen once. Sequencing was performed on tumor tissue, taken after neoadjuvant nivolumab, alone or with ipilimumab, at or shortly before surgery. These receptors were taken from an adult with non-small cell lung cancer.

The CDR3 coding sequence is TGTGCCAGCTCACCGACAGGGGTCTACGAGCAGTACTTC. Encoded protein: CASSPTGVYEQYF. This chain joins TRBV18 and TRBJ2-7, with 8 bases identical to TRBD1. Trimming removed 3 bases from V and 3 bases from J; junction bases left unmatched: 1. CDR1 KGHSH and CDR2 LQKENI come from the germline V gene. The CDR3 sequence is 13 residues long.

The chain has TRBV6-6 and TRBJ1-1; D unclear. Trimming left V 9 bases short and J 1 base short, with 6 bases between. Germline V gene lookup returns CDR1 MNHNY and CDR2 SVGAGI (reference sequence). This CDR3 has 11 residues. CDR3 sequence (DNA): TGTGCCAGTGCGGAGAACACTGAAGCTTTCTTT. The encoded protein is CASAENTEAFF.

V usage is TRBV2 and J usage is TRBJ1-1, with 11 bases identical to TRBD1. The germline gives CDR1 SNHLY, CDR2 FYNNEI. The CDR3 runs 14 residues. J was trimmed by 7 bases and V by 10 bases; bases with no gene match: 11. The CDR3 loop is CAIRGQGAEIEAFF. In DNA form, the CDR3 reads TGTGCCATTCGAGGACAGGGGGCGGAAATTGAAGCTTTCTTT.

The J gene is TRBJ2-6, the V gene TRBV7-3, with 10 bases that match TRBD1. This CDR3 contains 18 residues. Germline V gives CDR1 SGHTA, CDR2 FQGTGA. V lost 5 bases to trimming and J lost 4 bases; unmatched junction nucleotides: 11. CDR3 bases: TGTGCCAGCAGCCCCGGGGACAGGGGCCAAAAGGGGGCCAACGTCCTGACTTTC. Encoded protein: CASSPGDRGQKGANVLTF.

V gene TRBV14 combines with J gene TRBJ2-7, with 7 bases lining up with TRBD2. J lost 3 bases, V lost 6 bases, and 11 bases had no gene match. The CDR3 runs 15 residues. Germline CDR1 and CDR2: SGHDN and FVKESK. The CDR3 spells CASSRQSGAFYEQYF. The CDR3 DNA sequence: TGTGCCAGCAGTCGGCAAAGCGGGGCATTCTACGAGCAGTACTTC.

The chain links TRBV5-1 to TRBJ1-4, with TRBD1 matching over 9 bases. The ends lost 3 bases at V and 5 bases at J; junction bases unmatched: 8. The germline gives CDR1 SGHRS, CDR2 YFSETQ. CDR3 length: 16 residues. The DNA for the CDR3 is TGCGCCAGCAGCTCTAAGCCGGGACAGGGAAATGAAAAACTGTTTTTT. This sequence encodes CASSSKPGQGNEKLFF.